One and the same sample provided the 4 T cell receptor beta chains below, sequenced in a study of cytomegalovirus exposure and HLA in healthy donors. The PCR made use of 60 Vbeta and 13 Jbeta primers. Sequenced by immunoSEQ multiplex PCR; TCRdb stores in-frame clones only, minus some. The sample has fewer than 150,000 clones; 80% are singletons. Sequences were obtained from PBMCs. The source of these receptors is a man aged 25-45 years in good health and CMV-seronegative.

This clone has just a few counts. The CDR3 DNA follows: TGTGCCAGCAAACGTGGACAGGGTGTGGGGTATGGCTACACCTTC. This encodes CASKRGQGVGYGYTF. The V and J genes are TRBV9 and TRBJ1-2, with 8 bases matching TRBD1. The CDR3 has 15 amino acids. Germline V lookup: CDR1 SGDLS, CDR2 YYNGEE. The junction had 12 bases not matched to a gene; V was cut back by 6 bases and J by 5 bases.

Concerning this clone itself: At one end the junction does not follow the germline gene, possibly because of a read error. The chain recombines TRBV4-1 with TRBJ1-4; TRBD1 might be the D (6 bases). The CDR3 extends over 15 amino acids. Germline values: CDR1 MGHRA, CDR2 YSYEKL. In nucleotides, the CDR3 is TGCGCCAGCAGCCAAGTCGCAGGGGCTAAGGAAAAACTGTTTTTT. It codes for CASSQVAGAKEKLFF.

J is TRBJ2-7 and V is TRBV14, with 9 bases identical to TRBD2. The V gene's germline CDR1 is SGHDN and CDR2 FVKESK. This CDR3 is 13 amino acids long. Unmatched junction bases numbered 2, after V lost 5 bases and J lost 3 bases. This chain's CDR3 is CASSLAGDYEQYF. Here the CDR3 DNA reads TGTGCCAGCAGCTTAGCGGGGGACTACGAGCAGTACTTC.

V is TRBV19 and J is TRBJ1-5; D is unresolved. Trimming removed 0 bases at V and 6 bases at J, with 6 bases between. Looked up from germline, CDR1 is LNHDA and CDR2 is SQIVND (reference sequence). There are 13 residues in the CDR3. This chain's CDR3 is CASSIDQFQPQHF. The CDR3 region has the DNA TGTGCCAGTAGTATAGATCAGTTTCAGCCCCAGCATTTT.